The next 31 T cell receptor gamma chains were all read from a single sample in a study of gamma delta lymphoproliferative disorders and STAT genes. TCRdb ran CATT on the multiplex PCR reads. This table has 1,500 to 2,000 gamma-chain clones, approximately 9.8% appearing once. PBMCs from patients and controls supplied the genomic DNA for sequencing. The sequenced sample was blood. These receptors came from a human donor in good health.

This clone came up a few times. The DNA is omitted, as the CDR3 cannot be located on it reliably, and the CDR3 follows TCRdb's listing. No J gene call was made, and the V gene is TRGV11. TRGV11 is an ORF, with its function uncertain. The CDR3 spans 18 amino acids, including both terminal residues. The CDR3 sequence: CTTVPAGLGNTTGWFKIF.

This chain joins TRGV1 and TRGJ1 or TRGJ2. TCRdb records no J gene; here it was assigned by comparing the DNA to germline. TRGV1 is filed as an ORF, its function uncertain. V dropped 0 bases and J dropped 6; count of bases not matched to a gene: 8. The CDR3 covers 14 residues. CDR3 nucleotide sequence: TGTGCCACCTGGGACAGGCTGCCCGTTTATAAGAAACTCTTT. Amino acid sequence: CATWDRLPVYKKLF.

In its sample, this clone ranks as medium-sized. J is TRGJP2 and V is TRGV2. TCRdb offers no J gene call, so here the DNA was matched to germline to obtain one. The V gene's germline CDR1 is EGSNGY and CDR2 YDSYNSKV. This CDR3 comprises 21 residues. J gave up 0 bases and V 3 bases, and 22 bases lay outside the gene matches. CDR3 in DNA: TGTGCCACCTGGGACTCTCTAGTTCAACGGCCACAAAATAGTAGTGATTGGATCAAGACGTTT. The encoded protein is CATWDSLVQRPQNSSDWIKTF.

Regarding this clone: TCRdb's listed protein matches a much larger clone and diverges from this DNA's translation at residue 10, likely through a read error; the protein shown comes from the DNA. The V and J genes are TRGV2 and TRGJ1 or TRGJ2. Here the J gene came from matching the DNA to germline, since TCRdb omits it. This CDR3 contains 14 residues. The trim removed 0 bases at V and 8 bases at J, leaving 10 bases unmatched. The germline V gene encodes CDR1 EGSNGY and CDR2 YDSYNSKV. CDR3 nucleotide sequence: TGTGCCACCTGGGACGGGCGGCTTTGGCATAAGAAACTCTTT. Translation gives CATWDGRLWHKKLF.

The rearrangement links TRGV1 to TRGJ1 or TRGJ2. TCRdb lists no J gene, so it was determined here by aligning the DNA to germline. TRGV1 carries the ORF label, with uncertain function. V shed 0 bases, J shed 4 bases, and the junction held 9 bases outside the gene matches. The CDR3 loop spans 15 amino acids. The CDR3 DNA reads as TGTGCCACCTGGGACAGGCCAGGATTATATTATAAGAAACTCTTT. As protein: CATWDRPGLYYKKLF.

This clone is judged medium-sized (0.01 to 0.1%). The chain carries TRGV2 and TRGJP2. In the absence of a J gene in TCRdb, the DNA was matched to germline to assign it here. This CDR3 has 14 residues. CDR1 and CDR2 (germline): EGSNGY, YDSYNSKV. Trimming removed 1 base from V and 6 bases from J; junction bases left unmatched: 5. The CDR3 loop is CATWDGRGDWIKTF. The CDR3 nucleotides read TGTGCCACCTGGGACGGAAGAGGTGATTGGATCAAGACGTTT.

By sample share, this clone is medium-sized. The V call is TRGV10, the J call TRGJ1 or TRGJ2. The J gene, left out of TCRdb, was set here by checking the DNA against germline. TRGV10 is an ORF, with its function uncertain. Germline trimming cut 8 bases from V and 0 bases from J; bases unmatched to any gene: 8. CDR3 length equals 14 residues. As DNA, the CDR3 is TGTGCTGCGTGGGAGCCTGCGAATTATTATAAGAAACTCTTT. This codes for CAAWEPANYYKKLF.

This clone is large. CDR3 protein: CATWVFYYKKLF. DNA for the CDR3: TGTGCCACCTGGGTCTTTTATTATAAGAAACTCTTT. The rearrangement uses TRGV2 and TRGJ1 or TRGJ2. The J gene was not available in TCRdb and was assigned here by matching the DNA to germline segments. This CDR3 region has 12 residues. From germline, CDR1 is EGSNGY and CDR2 YDSYNSKV. The J segment lost 3 bases and the V segment lost 5 bases, leaving 4 bases of the junction unmatched.

Judged by abundance, this clone is medium-sized. V gene TRGV4 combines with J gene TRGJ1 or TRGJ2. Because TCRdb records no J gene, it was assigned here through a match of the DNA to germline. Germline V gene sequence: CDR1 EGSTGY, CDR2 YDSYTSSV. CDR3 length: 13 amino acids. The trim removed 2 bases at V and 2 bases at J, leaving 3 bases unmatched. The CDR3 loop reads CATWDADYYKKLF. The CDR3 DNA reads as TGTGCCACCTGGGATGCGGATTATTATAAGAAACTCTTT.

As to this clone: The amino acid sequence in TCRdb belongs to a much larger clone and departs from this DNA's translation at residue 3, likely a sequencing read error; the sequence shown is translated from the DNA. The V gene is TRGV2, the J gene TRGJP2. The J gene, not given by TCRdb, was assigned here from a germline match of the nucleotide sequence. This CDR3 has 14 residues. Germline CDR1 EGSNGY, CDR2 YDSYNSKV. Here the CDR3 reads CAAWDASSDWIKTF. CDR3 nucleotides: TGTGCCGCCTGGGACGCGAGTAGTGATTGGATCAAGACGTTT.

This clone is labeled as medium-sized. This sample includes further DNA sequences coding for the same CDR3. The rearrangement joins TRGV8 to TRGJ1 or TRGJ2. No J gene is reported in TCRdb; it was inferred here by comparing the DNA with germline. After removal of 0 bases from V and 4 bases from J, the junction contained 3 bases not matched to a gene. Per germline, CDR1 VENAVY and CDR2 YDSYNSRV. The CDR3 has 13 residues. The DNA of the CDR3 is TGTGCCACCTGGGATAGGCCCTATTATAAGAAACTCTTT. Its translation: CATWDRPYYKKLF.

The rearrangement uses TRGV11 and TRGJ1 or TRGJ2. Germline matching of the DNA provided the J gene here, since TCRdb leaves it blank. TRGV11 is filed as an ORF, its function uncertain. V shed 7 bases and J 5 bases; nucleotides not matched to a gene: 5. The CDR3 loop spans 12 amino acids. The CDR3 bases are TGTGCCTGCTGGATATCCAATTATAAGAAACTCTTT. Encoded protein: CACWISNYKKLF.

The gene calls are TRGV9 and TRGJ1 or TRGJ2. TCRdb leaves out the J gene; it was filled in here by matching the DNA to germline. The CDR3 covers 11 residues. With 2 bases clipped from V and 8 bases from J, the junction kept 3 bases outside the gene matches. Germline V gives CDR1 GITISATS, CDR2 ISYDGTV (reference sequence). CDR3 protein: CALWEENKKLF. The CDR3 DNA reads TGTGCCTTGTGGGAGGAGAATAAGAAACTCTTT.

In its sample, this clone is medium-sized. This chain links TRGV2 with TRGJ1 or TRGJ2. Here the J gene came from matching the DNA to germline, since TCRdb omits it. Germline CDR1 reads EGSNGY; CDR2 reads YDSYNSKV. The CDR3 covers 13 residues. The V and J ends lost 0 bases and 7 bases, in that order; junction bases with no gene match: 6. In DNA, the CDR3 is TGTGCCACCTGGGACGGGATAGGGTATAAGAAACTCTTT. As protein: CATWDGIGYKKLF.

This clone is deemed medium-sized. J is TRGJ1 or TRGJ2 and V is TRGV2. In the absence of a J gene in TCRdb, the DNA was matched to germline to assign it here. The CDR3 contains 13 residues. The germline CDR1 and CDR2 sequences are EGSNGY and YDSYNSKV. Unmatched junction bases numbered 2, after V lost 1 base and J lost 2 bases. CDR3 loop: CATWDGDYYKKLF. The CDR3 region has the DNA TGTGCCACCTGGGACGGTGATTATTATAAGAAACTCTTT.

By share of the sample, this clone is medium-sized. V gene TRGV11 was called; the J gene was not. TRGV11 is an ORF, and what it does is uncertain. The CDR3 totals 11 residues. This CDR3 is CACWIRLGELF. CDR3 nucleotides: TGTGCCTGCTGGATTAGGCTTGGTGAACTCTTT.

By its share, this clone is medium-sized. The chain carries TRGV3 and TRGJ1 or TRGJ2. In the absence of a J gene in TCRdb, the DNA was matched to germline to assign it here. The germline V gene encodes CDR1 VTNTFY and CDR2 YDVSTARD (reference sequence). J gave up 7 bases and V 2 bases, and 14 bases lay outside the gene matches. The CDR3 covers 15 residues. CDR3 DNA sequence: TGTGCCACCTGGGACACGGCCACGACGAGGTATAAGAAACTCTTT. This encodes CATWDTATTRYKKLF.

Comment on this clone: With only one base between it and a far larger clone, this is likely a read error. Other DNA sequences of this sample code for an identical CDR3. The chain joins TRGV2 to TRGJ1 or TRGJ2. No J gene is reported in TCRdb; it was inferred here by comparing the DNA with germline. V lost 2 bases and J lost 7; bases outside the gene matches: 5. The germline V gene has CDR1 EGSNGY and CDR2 YDSYNSKV. The CDR3 has 12 residues. The CDR3 DNA reads as TGTGCCACCTGGGACGAGAACTATAAGAAACTCTTT. This encodes CATWDENYKKLF.

Points on this clone: The limits of the CDR3 on the DNA are not certain, so only TCRdb's listed CDR3 is given. The J gene went uncalled, whereas the V gene is TRGV10. TRGV10 is an open reading frame, and its role is uncertain. The CDR3 is 18 residues long, counting both termini. The CDR3 spells CAAWDMVIRNSLAVEQHF.

This clone is medium-sized. The CDR3 DNA follows: TGTGCCACCTGGGATAAGATAGGAAGGTATAAGAAACTCTTT. Translating gives CATWDKIGRYKKLF. The rearrangement uses TRGV8 and TRGJ1 or TRGJ2. The J gene comes from matching the DNA to germline here; TCRdb lacks it. The V gene's germline CDR1 is VENAVY and CDR2 YDSYNSRV. The CDR3 has 14 residues. V lost 2 bases to trimming and J lost 7 bases; unmatched junction nucleotides: 11.

By share, this clone counts as medium-sized. The chain is built from TRGV8 and TRGJ1 or TRGJ2. The J gene, left out of TCRdb, was set here by checking the DNA against germline. This CDR3 spans 12 amino acids. The V gene end was trimmed by 1 base and the J gene end by 6 bases; junction bases not matched to a gene: 3. Per germline, CDR1 VENAVY and CDR2 YDSYNSRV. CDR3 sequence (DNA): TGTGCCACCTGGGATAGAGGTTATAAGAAACTCTTT. The encoded protein is CATWDRGYKKLF.

In its sample, this clone ranks as medium-sized. V is TRGV2 and J is TRGJ1 or TRGJ2. The J gene comes from matching the DNA to germline here; TCRdb lacks it. The CDR3 length is 13 residues. Per germline, CDR1 EGSNGY and CDR2 YDSYNSKV. The V segment lost 1 base and the J segment 3 bases; nucleotides outside the gene matches: 3. CDR3 coding DNA: TGTGCCACCTGGGACGGCCTTTATTATAAGAAACTCTTT. Protein: CATWDGLYYKKLF.

As regards this clone: The protein TCRdb gives is from a much larger clone and does not agree with this DNA's translation at residue 3, likely a read error; the protein shown here comes from the DNA. The chain is built from TRGV3 and TRGJ1 or TRGJ2. In the absence of a J gene in TCRdb, the DNA was matched to germline to assign it here. CDR1 is VTNTFY, CDR2 YDVSTARD, per germline (reference sequence). CDR3 length: 11 amino acids. For the CDR3, the DNA is TGTGCCGCCTGGGACCCTGGGGAGAAACTCTTT. It is translated as CAAWDPGEKLF.

This clone was seen a few times. One base separates it from a far larger clone, so it is likely a read error. Because the CDR3's place on the DNA is in doubt, the DNA is left out and the CDR3 is given as listed by TCRdb. The same CDR3 also results from other DNA sequences found in this sample. The V gene call is TRGV11, and the J gene call is absent. TRGV11 is an open reading frame, and its role is uncertain. The CDR3 is 17 amino acids in total, end residues counted. The CDR3 sequence: CTTVPAGLKCGDWIKTF.

This clone rates as medium-sized. It is unclear where the CDR3 begins or ends on the DNA, so no DNA is shown, and the CDR3 is as TCRdb lists it. The V gene corresponds to TRGV11; no J gene was called. TRGV11 is sorted into the ORF group, with uncertain function. Ends included, the CDR3 has 17 residues. The CDR3 loop reads CTTVPAGLGTRGYKKLF.

This clone is labeled as medium-sized (0.01 to 0.1%). This chain connects TRGV4 to TRGJ1 or TRGJ2. No J gene was available from TCRdb, and it was assigned here by a germline match of the DNA. CDR3 length equals 13 residues. V was clipped by 0 bases and J by 7 bases; unmatched bases: 6. The germline CDR1 and CDR2 sequences are EGSTGY and YDSYTSSV. CDR3 DNA sequence: TGTGCCACCTGGGATGGGCCGTGGTATAAGAAACTCTTT. It encodes CATWDGPWYKKLF.

On this clone itself: A read error likely explains why the TCRdb protein, taken from a much larger clone, differs from this DNA's translation at residue 13; the protein shown is translated from the DNA. The V gene is given as TRGV11, and no J gene call is available. TRGV11 is an open reading frame, and its role is uncertain. There are 15 residues in the CDR3. The CDR3 sequence is CACWIRHVNCYKNLF. DNA of the CDR3: TGTGCCTGCTGGATTAGGCACGTTAACTGTTATAAGAACCTCTTT.

By share, this clone counts as medium-sized. The V call is TRGV9, the J call TRGJ1 or TRGJ2. TCRdb gives no J gene; it was assigned here by matching the DNA to germline. This CDR3 is built from 11 residues. The V gene end was trimmed by 2 bases and the J gene end by 11 bases; junction bases not matched to a gene: 6. Germline CDR1 and CDR2: GITISATS and ISYDGTV (reference sequence). The CDR3 coding sequence is TGTGCCTTGTGGGAGGGAGAGGAGAAACTCTTT. Translated, it gives CALWEGEEKLF.

In its sample, this clone is medium-sized. The chain has TRGV2 and TRGJ1 or TRGJ2. The J gene, missing from TCRdb, was assigned here through DNA to germline matching. The CDR3 consists of 13 residues. Looked up from germline, CDR1 is EGSNGY and CDR2 is YDSYNSKV. After removal of 0 bases from V and 9 bases from J, the junction contained 8 bases not matched to a gene. The CDR3 coding sequence is TGTGCCACCTGGGACGGGGAGTGGGGTAAGAAACTCTTT. Its protein is CATWDGEWGKKLF.

By proportion, this clone is medium-sized. This chain uses TRGV4 with TRGJ1 or TRGJ2. No J segment appears in TCRdb, so it was assigned here by matching the sequence to germline. The CDR3 is 10 residues long. J was trimmed by 10 bases and V by 10 bases; bases with no gene match: 10. The germline gives CDR1 EGSTGY, CDR2 YDSYTSSV. The CDR3, as DNA: TGTGCCACGTGTAGTGAGAAGAAACTCTTT. This codes for CATCSEKKLF.

This clone is classed as hyperexpanded. Different DNA sequences within this sample yield the same CDR3. The chain combines TRGV4 with TRGJ1 or TRGJ2. TCRdb is silent on the J gene; assignment here came from matching the DNA to germline. The CDR3 covers 14 residues. Trimming cost V 9 bases and J 3 bases; bases outside gene matches: 14. Germline CDR1 EGSTGY, CDR2 YDSYTSSV. For the CDR3, the DNA is TGTGCCACCATTAACCGACAAACTTATTATAAGAAACTCTTT. Its protein product is CATINRQTYYKKLF.